A single TCR beta chain is shown here with its context. The sample originates from a study of blood T cell repertoires in COVID-19. Study-level background: Sites across the United States, Italy and Spain contributed samples from acute and convalescent COVID-19. PBMCs, B-cell-depleted T cells, or T cells provided the cDNA or gDNA that made up the material.

Trimming left V 2 bases short and J 7 bases short, with 8 bases between. This CDR3 is 12 amino acids long. Germline V gene sequence: CDR1 MDHEN, CDR2 SYDVKM. Enrolled through a virtual design, the participants were between roughly 18 and 100 years of age and came from about two dozen US areas. Participants' reported clinical history set cohort assignment. The method was immunoSEQ multiplex PCR; TCRdb's version includes in-frame clones alone and lacks a portion of them. This sample has approximately 250,000 clones, with around 89% found just once. The sequencing sample was made of PBMCs or T cells enriched from blood (not recorded which). This chain joins TRBV28 and TRBJ1-1; D ambiguous. This receptor was taken from a woman between 40 and 55 years old with acute COVID-19. The CDR3 coding sequence is TGTGCCAGCAGTTTAAGTCAACTTGAAGCTTTCTTT. Translation gives CASSLSQLEAFF.